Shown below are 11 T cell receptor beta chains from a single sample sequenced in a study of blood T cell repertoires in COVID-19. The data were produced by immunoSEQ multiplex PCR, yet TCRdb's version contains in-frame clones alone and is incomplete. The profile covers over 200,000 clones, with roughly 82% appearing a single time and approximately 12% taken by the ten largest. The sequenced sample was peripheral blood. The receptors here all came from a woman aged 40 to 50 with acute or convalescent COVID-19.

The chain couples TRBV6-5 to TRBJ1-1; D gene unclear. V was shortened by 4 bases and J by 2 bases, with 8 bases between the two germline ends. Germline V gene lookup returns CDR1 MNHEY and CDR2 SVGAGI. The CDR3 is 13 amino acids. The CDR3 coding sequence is TGTGCCAGCAGTTTGGGCAGTAACACTGAAGCTTTCTTT. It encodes CASSLGSNTEAFF.

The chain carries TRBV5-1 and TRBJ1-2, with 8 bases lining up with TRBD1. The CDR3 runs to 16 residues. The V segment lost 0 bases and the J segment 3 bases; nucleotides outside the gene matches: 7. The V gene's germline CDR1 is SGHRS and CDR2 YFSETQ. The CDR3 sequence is CASSLGVVGQDYGYTF. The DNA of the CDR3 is TGCGCCAGCAGCTTGGGGGTAGTGGGACAGGACTATGGCTACACCTTC.

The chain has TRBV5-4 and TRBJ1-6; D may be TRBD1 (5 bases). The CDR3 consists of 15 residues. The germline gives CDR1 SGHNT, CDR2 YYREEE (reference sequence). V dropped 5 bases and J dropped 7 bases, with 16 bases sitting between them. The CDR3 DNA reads TGTGCCAGCAGTAGGCCCGGGGGAGGCAATTCACCCCTCCACTTT. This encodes CASSRPGGGNSPLHF.

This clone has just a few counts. CDR3 loop: CASSLRDMPPPDTQYF. The CDR3 DNA reads TGTGCCAGCAGCTTGAGGGACATGCCCCCCCCAGATACGCAGTATTTT. The chain combines TRBV7-8 with TRBJ2-3, with a tentative D call TRBD1 (6 bases). The CDR3 loop spans 16 amino acids. Trimming removed 3 bases from V and 4 bases from J, with 17 bases in between. In germline, CDR1 is SGHVS, CDR2 FQNEAQ.

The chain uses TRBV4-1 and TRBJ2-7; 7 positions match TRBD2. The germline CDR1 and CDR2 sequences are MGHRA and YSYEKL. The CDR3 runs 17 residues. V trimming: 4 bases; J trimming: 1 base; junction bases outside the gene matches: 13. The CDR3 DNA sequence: TGCGCCAGCAGCCGCGATCGCATGGCGGGAGATTCCTACGAGCAGTACTTC. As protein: CASSRDRMAGDSYEQYF.

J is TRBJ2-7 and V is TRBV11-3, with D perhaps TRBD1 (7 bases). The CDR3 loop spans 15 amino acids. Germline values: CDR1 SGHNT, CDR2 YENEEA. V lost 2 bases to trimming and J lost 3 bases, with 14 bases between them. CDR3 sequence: CASSLSPGGNYEQYF. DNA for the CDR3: TGTGCCAGCAGCTTATCCCCAGGGGGGAACTACGAGCAGTACTTC.

CDR3 in amino acids: CASSPGTGGNTIYF. CDR3 coding DNA: TGCGCCAGCAGCCCCGGGACAGGAGGAAACACCATATATTTT. V is TRBV5-1 and J is TRBJ1-3; 8 nucleotides match TRBD1. V lost 4 bases and J lost 4; bases outside the gene matches: 4. This CDR3 has 14 amino acids. Germline V gives CDR1 SGHRS, CDR2 YFSETQ.

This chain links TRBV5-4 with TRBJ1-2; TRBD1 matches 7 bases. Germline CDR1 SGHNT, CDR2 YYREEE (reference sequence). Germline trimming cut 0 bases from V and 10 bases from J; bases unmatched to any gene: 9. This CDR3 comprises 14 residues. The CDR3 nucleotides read TGTGCCAGCAGCTTGGAGCCCCGGGACAGCATCTACACCTTC. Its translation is CASSLEPRDSIYTF. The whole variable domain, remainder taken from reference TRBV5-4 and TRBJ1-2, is ETGVTQSPTHLIKTRGQQVTLRCSSQSGHNTVSWYQQALGQGPQFIFQYYREEENGRGNFPPRFSGLQFPNYSSELNVNALELDDSALYLCASSLEPRDSIYTFGSGTRLTVV.

CDR3 in amino acids: CASSRDRGPRSQFF. In nucleotides, the CDR3 is TGTGCCAGCAGCCGGGACAGGGGCCCGAGGTCCCAGTTCTTC. The rearrangement links TRBV3-1 (or the pseudogene TRBV3-2) to TRBJ2-1; 10 bases map to TRBD1. CDR1 LGHDT and CDR2 YNNKEL come from the germline V gene (reference sequence). The ends lost 4 bases at V and 13 bases at J; junction bases unmatched: 10. The CDR3 sequence is 14 residues long.

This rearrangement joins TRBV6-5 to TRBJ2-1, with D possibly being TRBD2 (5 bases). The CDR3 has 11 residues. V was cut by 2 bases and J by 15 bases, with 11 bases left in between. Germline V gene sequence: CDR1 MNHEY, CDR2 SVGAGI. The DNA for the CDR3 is TGTGCCAGCAGTTACCAAGCGGTGGTGTTCTTC. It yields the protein CASSYQAVVFF.

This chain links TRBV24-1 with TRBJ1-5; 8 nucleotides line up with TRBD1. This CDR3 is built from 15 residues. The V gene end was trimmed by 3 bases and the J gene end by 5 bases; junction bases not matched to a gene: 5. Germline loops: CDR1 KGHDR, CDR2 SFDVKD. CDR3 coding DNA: TGTGCCACCAGTGATACCTCGGACAGGGATCAGCCCCAGCATTTT. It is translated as CATSDTSDRDQPQHF.